Listed below are T cell receptor beta chains from one sample, sequenced in a study of T cells after yellow fever vaccination. TCRdb reprocessed the 5' RACE reads via MiXCR and lists one record per CDR3 protein. The table shows 340,000 or so distinct CDR3 sequences, with around 12% occurring only once. Material: CD4+ T cells sorted from PBMCs, obtained 15 days after the yellow fever booster vaccination. These receptors originate from a man aged 18 to 30 who received the YFV17D yellow fever vaccine. CDR3s include the opening cysteine and the closing phenylalanine or tryptophan. The D gene is left open where the match is weak. Clone size is not always given. Where it is, it says once, few, many or a class for expanded clones.

clone size: -
V gene: TRBV5-1
J gene: TRBJ1-5
D gene: -
CDR3 protein: CASSLGTGVNQPQHF
CDR3 DNA: TGCGCCAGCAGCTTGGGAACAGGCGTCAATCAGCCCCAGCATTTT

clone size: few
V gene: TRBV7-2
J gene: TRBJ2-3
D gene: TRBD2
CDR3 protein: CASSSRTSGVPDTQYF
CDR3 DNA: TGTGCCAGCAGCAGTAGGACTAGCGGGGTGCCAGATACGCAGTATTTT

clone size: many
V gene: TRBV15
J gene: TRBJ2-1
D gene: -
CDR3 protein: CATSTDRTGEQFF
CDR3 DNA: TGTGCCACCAGCACAGACAGGACCGGGGAGCAGTTCTTC

clone size: few
V gene: TRBV6-6
J gene: TRBJ2-5
D gene: -
CDR3 protein: CASSYSKTLTVETQYF
CDR3 DNA: TGTGCCAGCAGTTACTCGAAAACCCTGACTGTAGAGACCCAGTACTTC

clone size: few
V gene: TRBV12-3/TRBV12-4
J gene: TRBJ2-3
D gene: -
CDR3 protein: CASSPTRGSTDTQYF
CDR3 DNA: TGTGCCAGCAGCCCTACAAGGGGTAGCACAGATACGCAGTATTTT

clone size: -
V gene: TRBV3-1
J gene: TRBJ2-1
D gene: TRBD2
CDR3 protein: CASSREGTTFNEQFF
CDR3 DNA: TGTGCCAGCAGCCGAGAAGGGACTACCTTCAATGAGCAGTTCTTC

clone size: few
V gene: TRBV6-6
J gene: TRBJ1-5
D gene: TRBD1
CDR3 protein: CASSLQGYNQPQHF
CDR3 DNA: TGTGCCAGCAGTCTACAGGGGTACAATCAGCCCCAGCATTTT

clone size: -
V gene: TRBV15
J gene: TRBJ1-5
D gene: TRBD1
CDR3 protein: CATSRDSYQPQHF
CDR3 DNA: TGTGCCACCAGCCGGGACAGCTATCAGCCCCAGCATTTT

clone size: many
V gene: TRBV7-2
J gene: TRBJ2-3
D gene: TRBD2
CDR3 protein: CASSVVAGGNPDTQYF
CDR3 DNA: TGTGCCAGCAGCGTCGTAGCGGGGGGGAATCCAGATACGCAGTATTTT

clone size: few
V gene: TRBV12-3/TRBV12-4
J gene: TRBJ1-6
D gene: TRBD1
CDR3 protein: CASSDRGGTYNSPLHF
CDR3 DNA: TGTGCCAGTAGTGACAGGGGCGGGACCTATAATTCACCCCTCCACTTT

clone size: -
V gene: TRBV19
J gene: TRBJ1-2
D gene: TRBD1
CDR3 protein: CASSMSTGTGIYGYTF
CDR3 DNA: TGTGCCAGTAGTATGAGTACCGGGACAGGCATCTATGGCTACACCTTC

clone size: few
V gene: TRBV5-4
J gene: TRBJ1-6
D gene: -
CDR3 protein: CASSQRTGYNNSPLHF
CDR3 DNA: TGTGCCAGCAGCCAACGAACAGGGTACAATAATTCACCCCTCCACTTT

clone size: -
V gene: TRBV5-1
J gene: TRBJ2-7
D gene: -
CDR3 protein: CASRPQSGLYPYEQYF
CDR3 DNA: TGCGCCAGCAGGCCTCAGAGCGGGCTATACCCCTACGAGCAGTACTTC

clone size: -
V gene: TRBV15
J gene: TRBJ1-2
D gene: -
CDR3 protein: CATSRDGVGRGHGYTF
CDR3 DNA: TGTGCCACCAGCAGAGACGGAGTAGGCAGGGGCCATGGCTACACCTTC

clone size: -
V gene: TRBV5-4
J gene: TRBJ2-5
D gene: -
CDR3 protein: CASSLVLTETQYF
CDR3 DNA: TGTGCCAGCAGCTTGGTCCTCACGGAGACCCAGTACTTC

clone size: -
V gene: TRBV4-1
J gene: TRBJ1-5
D gene: TRBD1
CDR3 protein: CASAQGAWFDSNQPQHF
CDR3 DNA: TGCGCCAGCGCCCAGGGGGCCTGGTTTGATAGCAATCAGCCCCAGCATTTT

clone size: -
V gene: TRBV6-2/TRBV6-3
J gene: TRBJ1-2
D gene: TRBD1
CDR3 protein: CASVGQGAEGYTF
CDR3 DNA: TGTGCCAGCGTGGGCCAGGGGGCAGAAGGCTACACCTTC

clone size: -
V gene: TRBV7-2
J gene: TRBJ1-5
D gene: -
CDR3 protein: CASSLGGDVYQPQHF
CDR3 DNA: TGTGCCAGCAGCTTGGGGGGGGACGTGTACCAGCCCCAGCATTTT

clone size: few
V gene: TRBV6-2/TRBV6-3
J gene: TRBJ1-5
D gene: -
CDR3 protein: CASSYEGLNNQPQHF
CDR3 DNA: TGTGCCAGCAGTTACGAGGGGTTGAACAATCAGCCCCAGCATTTT

clone size: -
V gene: TRBV4-3
J gene: TRBJ1-2
D gene: TRBD1
CDR3 protein: CASSQIGDRVGGYTF
CDR3 DNA: TGCGCCAGCAGCCAAATAGGGGACAGGGTGGGAGGCTACACCTTC

clone size: -
V gene: TRBV4-1
J gene: TRBJ2-7
D gene: -
CDR3 protein: CASSQDPGTGEQYF
CDR3 DNA: TGCGCCAGCAGCCAAGATCCGGGGACGGGTGAGCAGTACTTC

clone size: few
V gene: TRBV10-3
J gene: TRBJ2-3
D gene: TRBD2
CDR3 protein: CAISGTSGSLGDTQYF
CDR3 DNA: TGTGCCATCAGCGGGACTAGCGGCAGCCTGGGAGATACGCAGTATTTT

clone size: -
V gene: TRBV20-1
J gene: TRBJ2-1
D gene: -
CDR3 protein: CSARDNRGRGSYNEQFF
CDR3 DNA: TGCAGTGCTAGAGATAATCGGGGGCGGGGCTCCTACAATGAGCAGTTCTTC

clone size: few
V gene: TRBV27
J gene: TRBJ1-5
D gene: TRBD1
CDR3 protein: CASPEGRGQDQPQHF
CDR3 DNA: TGTGCCAGCCCTGAGGGCAGGGGGCAGGATCAGCCCCAGCATTTT

clone size: -
V gene: TRBV7-2
J gene: TRBJ2-7
D gene: TRBD2
CDR3 protein: CASSFGPAGRGASYEQYF
CDR3 DNA: TGTGCCAGCAGCTTTGGTCCCGCGGGGCGGGGGGCTTCCTACGAGCAGTACTTC

clone size: -
V gene: TRBV7-8
J gene: TRBJ2-4
D gene: -
CDR3 protein: CASSLAGERLAKNIQYF
CDR3 DNA: TGTGCCAGCAGCTTAGCTGGAGAGCGACTAGCCAAAAACATTCAGTACTTC

clone size: -
V gene: TRBV5-1
J gene: TRBJ2-1
D gene: -
CDR3 protein: CASSPRPNNEQFF
CDR3 DNA: TGCGCCAGCAGCCCTCGACCCAACAATGAGCAGTTCTTC

clone size: few
V gene: TRBV7-3
J gene: TRBJ1-1
D gene: -
CDR3 protein: CASSRQGGVNTEAFF
CDR3 DNA: TGTGCCAGCAGCCGGCAGGGCGGGGTGAACACTGAAGCTTTCTTT

clone size: many
V gene: TRBV28
J gene: TRBJ2-2
D gene: TRBD1
CDR3 protein: CASSSTGGPGELFF
CDR3 DNA: TGTGCCAGCAGTTCCACAGGGGGCCCCGGGGAGCTGTTTTTT

clone size: many
V gene: TRBV7-2
J gene: TRBJ2-3
D gene: -
CDR3 protein: CASSFGILTDTQYF
CDR3 DNA: TGTGCCAGCAGCTTCGGCATACTCACAGATACGCAGTATTTT

clone size: -
V gene: TRBV7-9
J gene: TRBJ1-1
D gene: -
CDR3 protein: CASGGTEAFF
CDR3 DNA: TGTGCCAGCGGGGGAACTGAAGCTTTCTTT

clone size: -
V gene: TRBV24-1
J gene: TRBJ1-2
D gene: -
CDR3 protein: CATSEPNGGNYGYTF
CDR3 DNA: TGTGCCACCAGTGAGCCAAACGGGGGGAACTATGGCTACACCTTC

clone size: -
V gene: TRBV11-1
J gene: TRBJ2-1
D gene: TRBD1
CDR3 protein: CASSLEQGMLEQFF
CDR3 DNA: TGTGCCAGCAGCTTGGAACAGGGGATGTTAGAGCAGTTCTTC

clone size: -
V gene: TRBV7-2
J gene: TRBJ1-1
D gene: -
CDR3 protein: CASSLGSGMNTEAFF
CDR3 DNA: TGTGCCAGCAGCTTAGGATCAGGGATGAACACTGAAGCTTTCTTT

clone size: -
V gene: TRBV2
J gene: TRBJ1-4
D gene: -
CDR3 protein: CASSEQGNEKLFF
CDR3 DNA: TGTGCCAGCAGTGAACAGGGGAATGAAAAACTGTTTTTT

clone size: many
V gene: TRBV6-1
J gene: TRBJ2-5
D gene: -
CDR3 protein: CASSPNSGVLETQYF
CDR3 DNA: TGTGCCAGCAGCCCCAATTCAGGAGTGCTGGAGACCCAGTACTTC

clone size: few
V gene: TRBV3-1
J gene: TRBJ1-6
D gene: TRBD1
CDR3 protein: CASKGAGSPLHF
CDR3 DNA: TGTGCCAGCAAGGGGGCTGGTTCACCCCTCCACTTT

clone size: few
V gene: TRBV30
J gene: TRBJ2-3
D gene: -
CDR3 protein: CAWSVPGLDTQYF
CDR3 DNA: TGTGCCTGGAGTGTACCAGGTCTAGATACGCAGTATTTT

clone size: few
V gene: TRBV5-6
J gene: TRBJ2-5
D gene: -
CDR3 protein: CASSLIVEGLETQYF
CDR3 DNA: TGTGCCAGCAGCTTGATCGTGGAGGGGCTAGAGACCCAGTACTTC

clone size: few
V gene: TRBV7-9
J gene: TRBJ1-2
D gene: -
CDR3 protein: CASSLNGQNYGYTF
CDR3 DNA: TGTGCCAGCAGCTTAAATGGACAGAACTATGGCTACACCTTC

clone size: many
V gene: TRBV20-1
J gene: TRBJ2-3
D gene: TRBD2
CDR3 protein: CSATPRGSGEPDTQYF
CDR3 DNA: TGCAGTGCTACCCCCCGGGGTAGCGGGGAACCAGATACGCAGTATTTT

clone size: many
V gene: TRBV5-1
J gene: TRBJ2-1
D gene: TRBD2
CDR3 protein: CASSPDTSGVYNEQFF
CDR3 DNA: TGCGCCAGCAGTCCCGATACTAGCGGGGTGTACAATGAGCAGTTCTTC

clone size: many
V gene: TRBV4-1
J gene: TRBJ1-1
D gene: -
CDR3 protein: CASSPILRGREAFF
CDR3 DNA: TGCGCCAGCAGCCCCATATTGCGGGGCAGAGAAGCTTTCTTT

clone size: few
V gene: TRBV7-2
J gene: TRBJ2-1
D gene: TRBD2
CDR3 protein: CASSLPTGLAGGLKQFF
CDR3 DNA: TGTGCCAGCAGCTTACCCACCGGACTAGCGGGGGGGCTGAAGCAGTTCTTC

clone size: few
V gene: TRBV6-5
J gene: TRBJ2-5
D gene: -
CDR3 protein: CASSYSQGRPRGETQYF
CDR3 DNA: TGTGCCAGCAGTTACTCGCAGGGCAGGCCCCGCGGGGAGACCCAGTACTTC

clone size: few
V gene: TRBV4-3
J gene: TRBJ1-6
D gene: TRBD1
CDR3 protein: CASSQDGAGGNSPLHF
CDR3 DNA: TGCGCCAGCAGCCAAGATGGGGCAGGGGGAAATTCACCCCTCCACTTT

clone size: -
V gene: TRBV7-2
J gene: TRBJ2-6
D gene: -
CDR3 protein: CASSQAGTGANVLTF
CDR3 DNA: TGTGCCAGCAGCCAGGCGGGGACCGGGGCCAACGTCCTGACTTTC

clone size: -
V gene: TRBV4-3
J gene: TRBJ2-3
D gene: TRBD2
CDR3 protein: CASSPRLAGGFTDTQYF
CDR3 DNA: TGCGCCAGCAGCCCCCGACTAGCGGGGGGGTTTACAGATACGCAGTATTTT

clone size: -
V gene: TRBV4-1
J gene: TRBJ2-3
D gene: TRBD2
CDR3 protein: CASSQEGLAATDTQYF
CDR3 DNA: TGCGCCAGCAGCCAAGAGGGACTAGCGGCCACAGATACGCAGTATTTT

clone size: few
V gene: TRBV7-2
J gene: TRBJ2-6
D gene: -
CDR3 protein: CASSLAPGTSGANVLTF
CDR3 DNA: TGTGCCAGCAGCTTAGCCCCCGGAACATCTGGGGCCAACGTCCTGACTTTC

clone size: few
V gene: TRBV6-2/TRBV6-3
J gene: TRBJ1-1
D gene: TRBD1
CDR3 protein: CASSYLDRVGTEAFF
CDR3 DNA: TGTGCCAGCAGTTACCTGGACAGGGTCGGCACTGAAGCTTTCTTT

clone size: few
V gene: TRBV6-2/TRBV6-3
J gene: TRBJ1-5
D gene: -
CDR3 protein: CASSYGSDQPQHF
CDR3 DNA: TGTGCCAGCAGTTACGGGAGTGATCAGCCCCAGCATTTT

clone size: few
V gene: TRBV18
J gene: TRBJ2-5
D gene: TRBD2
CDR3 protein: CASSLNAPLAMGETQYF
CDR3 DNA: TGTGCCAGCTCACTCAACGCCCCACTAGCGATGGGGGAGACCCAGTACTTC

clone size: -
V gene: TRBV4-3
J gene: TRBJ1-4
D gene: -
CDR3 protein: CASSQDYEKLFF
CDR3 DNA: TGCGCCAGCAGCCAAGATTATGAAAAACTGTTTTTT